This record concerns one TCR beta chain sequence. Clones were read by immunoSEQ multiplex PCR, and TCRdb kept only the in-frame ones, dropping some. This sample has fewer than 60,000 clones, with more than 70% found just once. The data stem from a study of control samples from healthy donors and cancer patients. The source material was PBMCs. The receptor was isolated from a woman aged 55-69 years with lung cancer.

The CDR3 here is CASSVGIYNEQFF. In DNA, the CDR3 is TGCGCCAGCAGTGTTGGGATTTACAATGAGCAGTTCTTC. This rearrangement joins TRBV10-2 to TRBJ2-1, with unresolved D. Germline CDR1 WSHSY, CDR2 SAAADI. Trimming left V 4 bases short and J 4 bases short, with 8 bases between. The CDR3 spans 13 residues.